Below are 7 T cell receptor beta chains sequenced from a single sample in a study of cytotoxic CD8 clonotypes in ibrutinib-treated CLL. Clones were read by immunoSEQ multiplex PCR, and TCRdb kept only the in-frame ones, dropping some. This table holds 110,000 to 150,000 clones, around three quarters found once. The material was PBMCs, obtained after 12 months of ibrutinib treatment. The source is a human donor with chronic lymphocytic leukemia.

This clone turned up a few times. The chain joins TRBV19 to TRBJ1-2; tentatively, D is TRBD1 (6 bases). The V and J ends lost 6 bases and 7 bases respectively, with 12 bases between them. CDR1 and CDR2 (germline): LNHDA, SQIVND (reference sequence). The CDR3 has 12 residues. The CDR3 sequence is CASRLTGTGYTF. CDR3 bases: TGTGCCAGTAGGTTGACAGGAACTGGCTACACCTTC.

This chain uses TRBV11-3 with TRBJ2-1; D is uncertain. CDR1 SGHNT and CDR2 YENEEA come from the germline V gene. Trimming shortened V by 1 base and J by 4 bases, and 11 bases separated the two germline ends. This CDR3 is 15 amino acids long. The CDR3 sequence: CASSLGALGYNEQFF. The CDR3 coding sequence is TGTGCCAGCAGCTTAGGGGCCCTGGGGTACAATGAGCAGTTCTTC.

The chain carries TRBV10-2 and TRBJ2-1; D unresolved. Trimming left V 6 bases short and J 7 bases short, with 4 bases between. The CDR3 extends over 10 amino acids. CDR1 and CDR2 (germline): WSHSY, SAAADI. The CDR3 spells CASRTNEQFF. The CDR3 nucleotides read TGCGCCAGCAGGACTAATGAGCAGTTCTTC.

This clone has just a few counts. The chain joins TRBV7-9 to TRBJ1-5; D gene uncertain. V lost 6 bases to trimming and J lost 0 bases, with 9 bases between them. The CDR3 is 14 residues long. Germline V gene data show CDR1 as SEHNR and CDR2 as FQNEAQ (reference sequence). CDR3 coding DNA: TGTGCCAGCAGAGCCCGAAATAGCAATCAGCCCCAGCATTTT. Encoded protein: CASRARNSNQPQHF.

The chain has TRBV6-5 and TRBJ2-7, with TRBD1 identical over 7 bases. The germline gives CDR1 MNHEY, CDR2 SVGAGI. This CDR3 has 15 residues. V lost 4 bases, J lost 3 bases, and 9 bases stayed unmatched. This CDR3 is CASSLTGATLYEQYF. The CDR3 DNA follows: TGTGCCAGCAGTTTAACAGGGGCGACTCTCTACGAGCAGTACTTC.

V is TRBV9 and J is TRBJ2-3; TRBD2 matches at 12 bases. CDR3 length equals 20 residues. Trimming took 1 base from V and 1 from J; bases not matched to a gene: 13. Germline CDR1 is SGDLS and CDR2 is YYNGEE. The CDR3: CASSVRRRLAGDSRTDTQYF. The CDR3 bases are TGTGCCAGCAGCGTACGCCGAAGACTAGCGGGAGACTCCCGCACAGATACGCAGTATTTT.

This rearrangement joins TRBV15 to TRBJ2-1; a possible D gene is TRBD2 (5 bases). Germline V gene sequence: CDR1 LNHNV, CDR2 YYDKDF (reference sequence). The CDR3 runs to 15 residues. Trimming took off 0 bases at V and 3 bases at J, with 9 bases between the two ends. The CDR3 DNA reads as TGTGCCACCAGCAGAGATCTAACTAGCTACAATGAGCAGTTCTTC. Protein product: CATSRDLTSYNEQFF.